This T cell receptor (beta chain) derives from a study of T cell repertoires in cytomegalovirus infection (dated by TCRdb to the late 2010s). Study-wide context: The HLA type of each donor mattered for the analysis, because public TCR beta signatures pointed to carriage of CMV infection along with the matching HLA type. Here is what the overall study found, with its caveats: In the ex vivo response, HLA-C-restricted CMV-specific TCR beta clonotypes were dominant, and in two of eight donors the single most frequent clonotype came from this HLA-C-restricted group. In both this cohort and an independent cohort of some 350 donors, the cumulative frequency of public TCR beta family members distinguished carriers of CMV infection plus the relevant HLA type.

The data were produced on an Illumina HiSeq 1500. The public reads were quality trimmed at Q25 with fastp and then assembled into clones with MiXCR by TCRdb, keeping productive beta chains. Every CDR3 protein is listed once, alongside the most common genes and DNA of its rows. This sample holds more than 400,000 distinct CDR3 sequences; around 27% were observed only once. The ten largest make up over 10% of the sample. Relative to germline, V is missing 5 bases and J is missing 2 bases, with 8 bases of the junction outside any gene match. There are 15 amino acids in the CDR3, from cysteine to phenylalanine inclusive. Only CDR3 DNA is held: 45 bases, read in frame from base 1. Looking up the germline V gene (reference sequence) yields CDR1 MNHEY and CDR2 SMNVEV. Ten or more counts support this clonotype. Its antigen target is currently unknown. Base quality data are lacking; no much larger clone is found one base away.

Sequencing was performed on PBMCs. The V and J genes are TRBV27 and TRBJ2-5; TRBD1 agrees with 7 junctional bases. The sequence came from a human donor in good health (CMV status not recorded). Some clones in this sample may be carry-over from other donors' samples. The DNA sequence follows: TGTGCCAGCAGTGTGATGGGACAGCAACAAGAGACCCAGTACTTC. The encoded protein is CASSVMGQQQETQYF.